The 28 T cell receptor beta chains presented below share a single source sample, sequenced in a study of T-cell memory formation after mild COVID-19. MiXCR was run by TCRdb on the 5' RACE reads, yielding one entry per CDR3 protein. The repertoire holds 120,000 to 150,000 distinct CDR3 sequences, with around 21% as singletons. The sequencing sample was made of PBMCs or a T cell subset sorted from them (not recorded which). These receptors were obtained from an adult woman who had mild COVID-19 (a few samples of this study predate the infection). Cell type and time point are not known.

This clonotype was detected only a few times. The chain is built from TRBV12-3 or TRBV12-4 and TRBJ2-7; 12 nucleotides match TRBD2. Trimming at V came to 6 bases and at J to 2 bases, leaving 5 bases not matched to a gene. The CDR3 loop spans 15 amino acids. The CDR3 sequence is CASREGLAGPYEQYF. The CDR3 region has the DNA TGTGCCAGCAGGGAGGGACTAGCGGGCCCCTACGAGCAGTACTTC.

A few counts support this clonotype. The rearrangement joins TRBV12-3 or TRBV12-4 to TRBJ2-7; 7 bases match TRBD1. With 5 bases clipped from V and 2 bases from J, the junction kept 6 bases outside the gene matches. The CDR3 has 14 residues. The CDR3: CASSPQGLAYEQYF. In nucleotides, the CDR3 is TGTGCCAGCAGTCCACAGGGGCTTGCCTACGAGCAGTACTTC.

The chain combines TRBV5-4 with TRBJ1-1; 11 bases fit TRBD1. CDR3 size: 16 residues. Germline CDR1 is SGHNT and CDR2 is YYREEE (reference sequence). J lost 0 bases, V lost 9 bases, and 10 bases had no gene match. This CDR3 is CAMQIGTGGLNTEAFF. In DNA, the CDR3 is TGTGCCATGCAGATAGGGACAGGGGGTCTGAACACTGAAGCTTTCTTT.

The chain joins TRBV12-3 or TRBV12-4 to TRBJ2-2, with TRBD1 matching 7 bases. The CDR3 contains 15 residues. Losses at the gene ends were 0 bases for V and 3 bases for J; bases not matched to a gene: 1. CDR3 in amino acids: CASSLAGTDTGELFF. The DNA of the CDR3 is TGTGCCAGCAGTTTAGCCGGGACAGACACCGGGGAGCTGTTTTTT.

The sample holds a few counts of this clonotype. V usage is TRBV6-5 and J usage is TRBJ2-1; D assignment may be TRBD1 or TRBD2 (5 bases each). CDR3 length: 17 residues. Trimming left V 5 bases short and J 4 bases short, with 21 bases between. The germline gives CDR1 MNHEY, CDR2 SVGAGI. CDR3 region: CASSNLGLARGYNEQFF. The DNA for the CDR3 is TGTGCCAGCAGTAATCTTGGGTTAGCGAGGGGTTACAATGAGCAGTTCTTC.

This clonotype turned up a few times. The V call is TRBV12-3 or TRBV12-4, the J call TRBJ1-1; D remains unclear. With 7 bases removed from V and 0 bases from J, the gap between germline ends came to 12 bases. The CDR3 has 14 residues. The CDR3 DNA is TGTGCCAGCACGACGGGATTCTTGAACACTGAAGCTTTCTTT. This gives the protein CASTTGFLNTEAFF.

This rearrangement joins TRBV10-3 to TRBJ1-1, with unresolved D. The CDR3 contains 14 residues. Trimming took off 4 bases at V and 2 bases at J, with 11 bases between the two ends. Germline lookup yields CDR1 ENHRY and CDR2 SYGVKD. The CDR3 here is CAISVTDVNTEAFF. For the CDR3, the DNA is TGTGCCATCAGTGTCACCGACGTAAACACTGAAGCTTTCTTT.

Only a few counts were recorded for this clonotype. The genes are TRBV5-5 and TRBJ1-4; D perhaps matches TRBD1 (5 bases). CDR3 length: 14 residues. The germline V gene encodes CDR1 SGHKS and CDR2 YYEKEE (reference sequence). Trimming stripped 4 bases from V and 8 bases from J, with 15 bases between. CDR3: CASSLPGLPEKLFF. The CDR3 DNA follows: TGTGCCAGCAGCCTACCGGGGCTTCCCGAAAAACTGTTTTTT.

This clonotype is a singleton in its sample. This chain connects TRBV19 to TRBJ2-1; 7 nucleotides align to TRBD2. The CDR3 has 12 amino acids. With V trimmed by 5 bases and J by 9 bases, 4 bases remained unmatched. Per the germline V gene, CDR1 is LNHDA and CDR2 is SQIVND (reference sequence). CDR3 amino acids: CASSGRVGEQFF. The CDR3 nucleotides read TGTGCCAGTAGTGGGAGGGTAGGTGAGCAGTTCTTC. Full variable domain (outside the CDR3, taken from reference TRBV19 and TRBJ2-1): DGGITQSPKYLFRKEGQNVTLSCEQNLNHDAMYWYRQDPGQGLRLIYYSQIVNDFQKGDIAEGYSVSREKKESFPLTVTSAQKNPTAFYLCASSGRVGEQFFGPGTRLTVL.

As to this clonotype: At one of its ends the junction is not consistent with the germline gene, which may arise from a read error. The chain uses TRBV10-3 and TRBJ2-5; no clear D. CDR3 size: 13 residues. The germline gives CDR1 ENHRY, CDR2 SYGVKD. CDR3 nucleotide sequence: TGTGCCATCAGTGAATTGCAGGCAGAGGCCCAGTACTTC. Encoded protein: CAISELQAEAQYF.

The chain couples TRBV6-9 to TRBJ2-5, with 15 nucleotides matching TRBD2. CDR3 length: 17 residues. The V and J ends lost 5 bases and 5 bases, in that order; junction bases with no gene match: 9. Germline loops: CDR1 MNHGY, CDR2 SVAAGI. DNA for the CDR3: TGTGCCAGCAGTCAAGGACTAGCGGGAGGGCCGGGGGAGACCCAGTACTTC. This codes for CASSQGLAGGPGETQYF.

This clonotype turned up a few times. The chain joins TRBV6-2 or TRBV6-3 to TRBJ1-5; TRBD1 might be the D (5 bases). Germline V CDR1 and CDR2: MNHEY, SVGEGT. V lost 1 base, J lost 4 bases, and 14 bases lay in between. The CDR3 loop spans 16 amino acids. DNA for the CDR3: TGTGCCAGCAGTTACTGGGGGAGATTGACGAATCAGCCCCAGCATTTT. This sequence encodes CASSYWGRLTNQPQHF.

The chain joins TRBV12-3 or TRBV12-4 to TRBJ2-1; 7 bases align to TRBD1. The CDR3 has 15 amino acids. With 5 bases clipped from V and 9 bases from J, the junction kept 13 bases outside the gene matches. The CDR3 region is CASSPHRGQHSEQFF. The CDR3 bases are TGTGCCAGCAGTCCCCACAGGGGCCAGCACAGTGAGCAGTTCTTC.

This clonotype appeared a few times. The chain recombines TRBV7-9 with TRBJ2-2; D call uncertain. Germline loops: CDR1 SEHNR, CDR2 FQNEAQ (reference sequence). The CDR3 runs 14 residues. Trimming stripped 4 bases from V and 0 bases from J, with 6 bases between. The CDR3 is CASSSQPNTGELFF. CDR3 sequence (DNA): TGTGCCAGCAGCTCACAACCGAACACCGGGGAGCTGTTTTTT. Together with reference TRBV7-9 and TRBJ2-2, the CDR3 gives the full variable domain: DTGVSQNPRHKITKRGQNVTFRCDPISEHNRLYWYRQTLGQGPEFLTYFQNEAQLEKSRLLSDRFSAERPKGSFSTLEIQRTEQGDSAMYLCASSSQPNTGELFFGEGSRLTVL.

This chain links TRBV5-1 with TRBJ1-1, with a tentative D call TRBD1 (5 bases). This CDR3 contains 15 residues. Germline CDR1 and CDR2: SGHRS and YFSETQ. The V end was cut by 4 bases, the J end by 0 bases, with 13 bases between. CDR3 residues: CASSPGRNMNTEAFF. In DNA form, the CDR3 reads TGCGCCAGCAGCCCGGGACGCAACATGAACACTGAAGCTTTCTTT.

The V call is TRBV7-3, the J call TRBJ1-1; D gene uncertain. Trimming took 3 bases from V and 5 from J, leaving 10 bases between them. Germline V gene data show CDR1 as SGHTA and CDR2 as FQGTGA. The CDR3 covers 13 residues. Written as DNA, the CDR3 is TGTGCCAGCAGCTTCGGGGAGAGGACTGAAGCTTTCTTT. Protein sequence: CASSFGERTEAFF.

The table lists this clonotype with many counts. The chain combines TRBV7-2 with TRBJ2-3, with D unclear. The CDR3 runs to 14 residues. Germline loops: CDR1 SGHTA, CDR2 FQGNSA. V shed 2 bases and J shed 3 bases, with 9 bases lying between them. The CDR3 here is CASSLLGWTDTQYF. CDR3 DNA: TGTGCCAGCAGCTTACTCGGCTGGACAGATACGCAGTATTTT.

This clonotype was detected many times. The chain carries TRBV4-3 and TRBJ2-7; TRBD1 agrees at 7 bases. CDR1 LGHNA and CDR2 YSLEER come from the germline V gene. CDR3 length: 16 residues. V lost 3 bases and J lost 3; bases outside the gene matches: 11. The CDR3 reads CASSQLTGTESYEQYF. Written as DNA, the CDR3 is TGCGCCAGCAGCCAGCTCACCGGGACAGAAAGCTACGAGCAGTACTTC.

This clonotype occurred a few times. The chain couples TRBV29-1 to TRBJ2-7; TRBD2 agrees at 9 bases. The V segment lost 6 bases and the J segment 2 bases; nucleotides outside the gene matches: 5. The CDR3 runs to 13 residues. The germline V gene has CDR1 SQVTM and CDR2 ANQGSEA. CDR3 in DNA: TGCAGCGTAGTAGCGGGAGTCCCCTACGAGCAGTACTTC. Protein product: CSVVAGVPYEQYF.

The CDR3 protein is CASSLGHQNTGELFF. The CDR3 bases are TGCGCCAGCAGCTTGGGACACCAGAACACCGGGGAGCTGTTTTTT. The genes are TRBV5-1 and TRBJ2-2; D gene uncertain. Germline-derived CDR1 and CDR2 are SGHRS and YFSETQ. The CDR3 runs 15 residues. The V end lost 0 bases, the J end lost 1 base, and 7 bases lay between the germline ends.

This clonotype appeared a few times. This rearrangement joins TRBV12-3 or TRBV12-4 to TRBJ2-2; D not certain. The CDR3 is 14 residues long. V was pared by 1 base and J by 5 bases, with 8 bases between. The CDR3 DNA reads as TGTGCCAGCAGTTTAGACCCAGCAACCGGGGAGCTGTTTTTT. It codes for CASSLDPATGELFF.

V and J are TRBV12-3 or TRBV12-4 and TRBJ2-1, with D uncertain. Trimming pared 6 bases from V and 9 bases from J, leaving 24 bases between. The CDR3 is 16 residues long. The CDR3 region is CASSQNDLTIRSEQFF. The DNA for the CDR3 is TGTGCCAGCAGCCAGAACGACCTCACAATTAGGAGTGAGCAGTTCTTC.

The chain recombines TRBV4-2 with TRBJ2-7, with 11 positions matching TRBD2. The ends lost 7 bases at V and 3 bases at J; junction bases unmatched: 8. The CDR3 loop spans 15 amino acids. Germline V gene lookup returns CDR1 LGHNA and CDR2 YNFKEQ. The CDR3 bases are TGTGCCAGCACCAAAGCCGGGACTAGCGGCTACGAGCAGTACTTC. This sequence encodes CASTKAGTSGYEQYF.

V usage is TRBV12-3 or TRBV12-4 and J usage is TRBJ2-7, with 9 positions matching TRBD1. J lost 7 bases, V lost 6 bases, and 10 bases had no gene match. The CDR3 consists of 14 residues. This CDR3 reads CASRLGQGLGEQYF. CDR3 DNA sequence: TGTGCCAGCAGGTTGGGACAGGGTCTTGGAGAGCAGTACTTC.

The chain is built from TRBV5-1 and TRBJ2-3; tentative D call: TRBD2 (6 bases). Trimming shortened V by 4 bases and J by 0 bases, and 15 bases separated the two germline ends. The CDR3 covers 16 residues. CDR1 is SGHRS and CDR2 is YFSETQ in the germline V gene. The CDR3 here is CASSGSGGISTDTQYF. The CDR3 DNA sequence: TGCGCCAGCAGCGGTAGCGGAGGGATTAGCACAGATACGCAGTATTTT.

The chain uses TRBV5-5 and TRBJ1-2; 9 bases map to TRBD1. After removal of 2 bases from V and 5 bases from J, the junction contained 10 bases not matched to a gene. Germline V lookup: CDR1 SGHKS, CDR2 YYEKEE (reference sequence). The CDR3 has 16 amino acids. DNA for the CDR3: TGTGCCAGCAGCTTCGCTGGGACAGGGTCCCCTTATGGCTACACCTTC. Its protein is CASSFAGTGSPYGYTF.

The CDR3 is CASTGQFNTGELFF. The CDR3 nucleotides are TGTGCCAGCACCGGACAGTTTAACACCGGGGAGCTGTTTTTT. The chain has TRBV12-3 or TRBV12-4 and TRBJ2-2, with D perhaps TRBD1 (6 bases). This CDR3 is 14 amino acids long. V dropped 7 bases and J dropped 2 bases, with 11 bases sitting between them.

This chain connects TRBV12-3 or TRBV12-4 to TRBJ1-5; D is possibly TRBD1 (5 bases). This CDR3 comprises 16 residues. Trimming removed 6 bases from V and 6 bases from J, with 21 bases in between. CDR3 region: CASSPSSGGGSQPQHF. The DNA of the CDR3 is TGTGCCAGCAGCCCATCCTCTGGTGGGGGGAGTCAGCCCCAGCATTTT.